The next 20 T cell receptor beta chains were all read from a single sample in a study of Ad26.COV2.S vaccination and SARS-CoV-2 variants. Treatment specified: around 19 received Ad26.COV2.S at low or high dose, single or two shots; about 5 received placebo; per-sample allocation not given. Sample collection was performed on day 63 after the first vaccine or placebo injection. The table came from immunoSEQ multiplex PCR; TCRdb's copy has only in-frame clones and leaves some out. Of under 500,000 clones in the sample, over 80% were seen once. The input for sequencing was peripheral blood, taken in a trial of Ad26.COV2.S vaccine versus placebo. These receptors came from a person aged 18 to 59 who received the Ad26.COV2.S COVID-19 vaccine or a placebo.

The chain carries TRBV6-5 and TRBJ2-1; D unresolved. Germline V gene sequence: CDR1 MNHEY, CDR2 SVGAGI. The V gene lost 8 bases and the J gene lost 7 bases, with 9 bases spanning the gap. The CDR3 has 11 amino acids. CDR3 protein: CASGIQNEQFF. In DNA, the CDR3 is TGTGCCAGCGGGATCCAGAATGAGCAGTTCTTC.

The rearrangement uses TRBV19 and TRBJ1-5, with a possible D match to TRBD1 (5 bases). Germline V CDR1 and CDR2: LNHDA, SQIVND (reference sequence). The CDR3 has 14 residues. V was pared by 3 bases and J by 7 bases, with 13 bases between. CDR3 residues: CASSMKGLRQPQHF. For the CDR3, the DNA is TGTGCCAGTAGTATGAAGGGGCTTCGGCAGCCCCAGCATTTT.

The chain is built from TRBV14 and TRBJ2-2; possible D gene TRBD1, 6 bases. This CDR3 spans 15 amino acids. The ends were cut back, 2 bases at V and 4 bases at J, with 11 bases in the middle. Germline V lookup: CDR1 SGHDN, CDR2 FVKESK. CDR3 amino acids: CASSQLQGVTGELFF. In nucleotides, the CDR3 is TGTGCCAGCAGCCAACTACAGGGTGTCACCGGGGAGCTGTTTTTT.

The chain uses TRBV2 and TRBJ1-3, with D tentatively TRBD1 (6 bases). The length of the CDR3 is 15 residues. In germline, CDR1 is SNHLY, CDR2 FYNNEI. Trimming left V 8 bases short and J 0 bases short, with 14 bases between. DNA of the CDR3: TGTGCCAGCGCCTACAGGGCGAGCTCTGGAAACACCATATATTTT. Protein product: CASAYRASSGNTIYF. The full variable domain, completed using reference TRBV2 and TRBJ1-3, is EPEVTQTPSHQVTQMGQEVILRCVPISNHLYFYWYRQILGQKVEFLVSFYNNEISEKSEIFDDQFSVERPDGSNFTLKIRSTKLEDSAMYFCASAYRASSGNTIYFGEGSWLTVV.

The V gene is TRBV6-9, the J gene TRBJ2-7; weak D call: TRBD1 (6 bases). The CDR3 totals 16 residues. Germline V lookup: CDR1 MNHGY, CDR2 SVAAGI. With 2 bases removed from V and 3 bases from J, the gap between germline ends came to 17 bases. This CDR3 is CASSYPPDRTLYEQYF. The CDR3 nucleotides are TGTGCCAGCAGTTATCCCCCGGACAGAACTCTCTACGAGCAGTACTTC.

The rearrangement joins TRBV7-8 to TRBJ2-7; TRBD2 is a possible D gene (5 bases). Trimming removed 2 bases from V and 5 bases from J, with 13 bases in between. CDR1 is SGHVS, CDR2 FQNEAQ, per germline. The CDR3 consists of 14 residues. The CDR3: CASSLSRVAHEQYF. The CDR3 bases are TGTGCCAGCAGCTTATCGAGGGTAGCGCACGAGCAGTACTTC.

The rearrangement uses TRBV7-9 and TRBJ2-2; 14 nucleotides agree with TRBD2. J lost 0 bases, V lost 1 base, and 4 bases had no gene match. Germline loops: CDR1 SEHNR, CDR2 FQNEAQ (reference sequence). The CDR3 sequence is 19 residues long. The CDR3 region is CASSLVQGLAGANTGELFF. CDR3 coding DNA: TGTGCCAGCAGCTTAGTACAGGGACTAGCGGGGGCGAACACCGGGGAGCTGTTTTTT.

This chain links TRBV4-3 with TRBJ1-5; 7 bases are a match to TRBD1. Germline trimming cut 3 bases from V and 2 bases from J; bases unmatched to any gene: 7. The CDR3 contains 16 residues. Germline V lookup: CDR1 LGHNA, CDR2 YSLEER. CDR3 DNA sequence: TGCGCCAGCAGCCAGGCATACAGGGGTGGCAATCAGCCCCAGCATTTT. Residues: CASSQAYRGGNQPQHF.

V gene TRBV5-1 combines with J gene TRBJ1-6; D may be TRBD1 (6 bases). The germline V and J ends were trimmed by 2 bases and 7 bases, with 10 bases remaining between them. This CDR3 is 14 amino acids long. Germline V gene data show CDR1 as SGHRS and CDR2 as YFSETQ. CDR3 in amino acids: CASSLTGTNSPLHF. Here the CDR3 DNA reads TGCGCCAGCAGCTTAACCGGGACAAATTCACCCCTCCACTTT.

V usage is TRBV7-8 and J usage is TRBJ1-5; D is ambiguous. CDR3 length equals 14 residues. Germline CDR1 reads SGHVS; CDR2 reads FQNEAQ. The germline V and J ends were trimmed by 5 bases and 5 bases, with 13 bases remaining between them. In DNA, the CDR3 is TGTGCCAGCAGCCCGAGGCCGGTGGATCAGCCCCAGCATTTT. Residues: CASSPRPVDQPQHF.

The chain uses TRBV7-2 and TRBJ1-1; D not resolved. With 1 base removed from V and 0 bases from J, the gap between germline ends came to 9 bases. The CDR3 spans 15 residues. Germline V gene lookup returns CDR1 SGHTA and CDR2 FQGNSA. CDR3 DNA: TGTGCCAGCAGCTTAGGTGGCGGGTTGAACACTGAAGCTTTCTTT. Residues: CASSLGGGLNTEAFF.

This chain joins TRBV21-1 and TRBJ2-7; no DNA check was done on the table's D call, TRBD1. TRBV21-1 has pseudogene status. The CDR3 loop spans 13 amino acids. CDR3 nucleotide sequence: TGTGCCAGCAGCAAAATCAACATCTACGAGCAGTACTTC. It specifies CASSKINIYEQYF.

The rearrangement uses TRBV5-1 and TRBJ1-2; a possible D gene is TRBD1 (5 bases). V was shortened by 4 bases and J by 7 bases, with 14 bases between the two germline ends. The CDR3 is 13 residues long. From germline, CDR1 is SGHRS and CDR2 YFSETQ. The CDR3 is CASSQTVDGGYTF. Here the CDR3 DNA reads TGCGCCAGCAGCCAGACAGTGGATGGTGGCTACACCTTC.

The V gene is TRBV6-5, the J gene TRBJ1-6; TRBD1 agrees at 7 bases. The germline gives CDR1 MNHEY, CDR2 SVGAGI. This CDR3 region has 15 residues. The V segment lost 2 bases and the J segment 7 bases; nucleotides outside the gene matches: 5. The CDR3 loop is CASSYKGARNSPLHF. CDR3 DNA sequence: TGTGCCAGCAGTTACAAGGGGGCTCGAAATTCACCCCTCCACTTT.

The chain employs TRBV9 and TRBJ1-2; no clear D. The germline CDR1 and CDR2 sequences are SGDLS and YYNGEE. The CDR3 sequence is 14 residues long. The ends were cut back, 4 bases at V and 0 bases at J, with 10 bases in the middle. The CDR3 sequence is CASSSDGSNYGYTF. CDR3 nucleotide sequence: TGTGCCAGCAGCTCTGACGGTTCTAACTATGGCTACACCTTC.

This clone was counted once. The V gene is TRBV6-2 or TRBV6-3, the J gene TRBJ2-3; TRBD2 matches at 14 bases. The CDR3 totals 17 residues. V lost 5 bases, J lost 7 bases, and 11 bases stayed unmatched. Germline values: CDR1 MNHEY, CDR2 SVGEGT. The CDR3 reads CASSIPGLAGVRNTQYF. CDR3 DNA: TGTGCCAGCAGTATCCCGGGACTAGCGGGGGTACGAAATACGCAGTATTTT.

V gene TRBV2 combines with J gene TRBJ1-1; D possibly corresponds to TRBD1 (6 bases). This CDR3 has 13 residues. Germline assignment: CDR1 SNHLY and CDR2 FYNNEI. Trimming removed 5 bases at V and 5 bases at J, with 12 bases between. The CDR3 sequence: CASSTTGRTEAFF. Here the CDR3 DNA reads TGTGCCAGCAGTACAACAGGGAGGACTGAAGCTTTCTTT. Combining the CDR3 with reference TRBV2 and TRBJ1-1 gives the whole variable domain EPEVTQTPSHQVTQMGQEVILRCVPISNHLYFYWYRQILGQKVEFLVSFYNNEISEKSEIFDDQFSVERPDGSNFTLKIRSTKLEDSAMYFCASSTTGRTEAFFGQGTRLTVV.

The chain employs TRBV24-1 and TRBJ1-2, with TRBD1 matching over 7 bases. The CDR3 runs to 19 residues. V gave up 9 bases and J gave up 1 base; unmatched junction bases: 22. Per the germline V gene, CDR1 is KGHDR and CDR2 is SFDVKD. CDR3 sequence reads: CATYVALEDRKKVNYGYTF. Here the CDR3 DNA reads TGTGCCACCTACGTGGCCCTTGAGGACAGGAAAAAAGTTAACTATGGCTACACCTTC.

The chain carries TRBV7-9 and TRBJ1-2, with D perhaps TRBD1 (6 bases). Germline CDR1 reads SEHNR; CDR2 reads FQNEAQ (reference sequence). The V gene lost 0 bases and the J gene lost 8 bases, with 16 bases spanning the gap. The CDR3 has 15 residues. The CDR3: CASSLARTDTYGYTF. The CDR3 nucleotides read TGTGCCAGCAGCTTAGCAAGGACAGACACGTACGGCTACACCTTC.

The chain joins TRBV10-2 to TRBJ1-3; D is uncertain. Germline CDR1 and CDR2: WSHSY and SAAADI. The length of the CDR3 is 15 residues. Trimming removed 6 bases at V and 0 bases at J, with 12 bases between. The CDR3 DNA sequence: TGCGCCAGCAGCCCGGGCCTACTCTCTGGAAACACCATATATTTT. This sequence encodes CASSPGLLSGNTIYF.